The present TCR beta chain was sequenced within a study of T cell responses to AZD1222 COVID-19 vaccine. Study-level background: Some second doses came at about 4 weeks and others at about 12 weeks; these were pooled.

Trimming cost V 4 bases and J 7 bases, with 14 bases left between them. Germline loops: CDR1 SGHRS, CDR2 YFSETQ. The CDR3 is 13 amino acids. Assay used: immunoSEQ multiplex PCR; TCRdb lists only in-frame clones, some missing. The table has more than 110,000 clones, 91% seen once. This chain joins TRBV5-1 and TRBJ1-1; D is unresolved. This clonotype was obtained from an adult in good health. The input for sequencing was peripheral blood, taken on day 0 of AZD1222 vaccination. Here the CDR3 DNA reads TGCGCCAGCAGCCCACCGGGGTCCAGTGAAGCTTTCTTT. It codes for CASSPPGSSEAFF.